What follows describes a single T cell receptor (beta chain). The sample comes from a study of blood T cell repertoires in COVID-19. Overall study: Sources were T cells, B-cell-depleted T cells, or PBMCs; the material itself was cDNA or gDNA.

Trimming shortened V by 1 base and J by 11 bases, and 8 bases separated the two germline ends. There are 11 residues in the CDR3. The germline gives CDR1 SGHAT, CDR2 FQNNGV. Original analysis: Amplification of reference gene primers provided the estimated nucleated cell counts. Assay: immunoSEQ multiplex PCR; the TCRdb copy retains only in-frame clones and omits some. Clone size and V and J calls were adopted from that table, with D and trimming inferred from the DNA. The sample lists about 27,000 clones, 65% to 90% occurring once. Sequencing was carried out using peripheral blood. This TCR was recovered from a man between 65 and 85 years old with active COVID-19. This chain connects TRBV11-2 to TRBJ1-1; perhaps TRBD1 as D (5 bases). The DNA for the CDR3 is TGTGCCAGCAGCTTAGGGGACTGGGCTTTCTTT. This sequence encodes CASSLGDWAFF.